This TCR beta chain was recovered during a study of cytomegalovirus exposure and HLA in healthy donors. Regarding the study as a whole: A later analysis associated 15,000 or so TCR beta sequences with HLA alleles at a 0.05 false discovery rate. In a later analysis, the majority of CMV-associated beta chains seemingly showed HLA restriction. TCR beta chain V- and J-gene trimming was linked, in a later analysis, to a missense variant in DCLRE1C.

The CDR3 is made up of 12 amino acids. Trimming took 7 bases from V and 0 from J, leaving 7 bases between them. Germline CDR1 is MNHNS and CDR2 is SASEGT. Donors likely had unrecorded immune exposures despite being nominally healthy when sampled. Turning to this clone: Its target is unknown.

PCR was performed using 60 Vbeta and 13 Jbeta primers. TCRdb's table, derived via immunoSEQ multiplex PCR, lists solely in-frame clones and lacks some. Among some 140,000 clones listed, 70% to 80% were seen once. The chain joins TRBV6-1 to TRBJ2-7, with D unresolved. This TCR derives from a man younger than 45 in good health and CMV-seropositive. The sample was PBMCs. CDR3 amino acids: CASNPGSYEQYF. The CDR3 coding sequence is TGTGCCAGCAACCCAGGCTCCTACGAGCAGTACTTC.